The clone carrying this TCR beta chain has ten or more counts. Its antigen is still unknown. This entry belongs to a study of T-cell reconstitution after alpha-beta-depleted transplantation in children. Overall study results and limits: Certain patients had high TCRbeta diversity at day 60, and it came from recipient T cells and thymic progenitors that survived. The origin of alpha-beta T cells about two months after transplant was reportedly several hundred expanded graft clones. T-cell counts and diversity were attributed mostly to newly produced T cells one year after transplant.

TCRbeta library preparation incorporated unique molecular identifiers. TCRdb itself ran the PCR reads through MiXCR, one entry per CDR3 protein. Of around 700,000 distinct CDR3 sequences in the sample, about 12% were seen once. Germline V gene data show CDR1 as SEHNR and CDR2 as FQNEAQ (reference sequence). This CDR3 region has 13 residues. V lost 11 bases, J lost 4 bases, and 6 bases stayed unmatched. Material: PBMCs, obtained before TCRalphabeta/CD19-depleted stem cell transplant. This receptor was obtained from a girl aged 2 to 10 with congenital amegakaryocytic thrombocytopenia, due to receive a stem cell transplant. V usage is TRBV7-9 and J usage is TRBJ2-2, with 8 bases that match TRBD1. In DNA form, the CDR3 reads TGTGCCCCGGGACAGGAAACCACCGGGGAGCTGTTTTTT. Encoded protein: CAPGQETTGELFF.